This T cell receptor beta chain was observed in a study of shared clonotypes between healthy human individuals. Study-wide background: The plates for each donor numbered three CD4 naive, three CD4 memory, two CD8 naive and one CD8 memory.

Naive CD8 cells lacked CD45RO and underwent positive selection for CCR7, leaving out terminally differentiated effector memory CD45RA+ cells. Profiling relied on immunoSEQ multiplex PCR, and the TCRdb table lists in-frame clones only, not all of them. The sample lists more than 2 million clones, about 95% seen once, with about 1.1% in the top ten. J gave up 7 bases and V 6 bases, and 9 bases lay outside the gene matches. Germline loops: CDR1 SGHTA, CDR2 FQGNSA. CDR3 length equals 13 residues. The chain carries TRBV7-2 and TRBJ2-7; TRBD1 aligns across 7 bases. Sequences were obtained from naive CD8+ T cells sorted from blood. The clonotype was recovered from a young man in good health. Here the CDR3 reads CASREAGTAEQYF. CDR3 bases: TGTGCCAGCAGAGAGGCCGGGACAGCTGAGCAGTACTTC.